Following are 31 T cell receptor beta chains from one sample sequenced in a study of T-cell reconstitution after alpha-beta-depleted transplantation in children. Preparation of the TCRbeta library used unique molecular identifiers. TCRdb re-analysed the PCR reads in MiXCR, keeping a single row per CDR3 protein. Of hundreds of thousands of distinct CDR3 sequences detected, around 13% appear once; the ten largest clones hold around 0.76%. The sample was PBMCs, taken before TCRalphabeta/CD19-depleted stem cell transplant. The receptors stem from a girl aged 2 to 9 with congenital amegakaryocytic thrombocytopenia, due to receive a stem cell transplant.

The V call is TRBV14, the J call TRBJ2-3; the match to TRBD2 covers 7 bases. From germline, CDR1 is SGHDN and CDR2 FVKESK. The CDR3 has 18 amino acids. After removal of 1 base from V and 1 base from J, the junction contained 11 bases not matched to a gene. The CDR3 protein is CASSQVTSKLIGTDTQYF. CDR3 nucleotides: TGTGCCAGCAGCCAAGTGACTAGCAAGCTCATCGGCACAGATACGCAGTATTTT.

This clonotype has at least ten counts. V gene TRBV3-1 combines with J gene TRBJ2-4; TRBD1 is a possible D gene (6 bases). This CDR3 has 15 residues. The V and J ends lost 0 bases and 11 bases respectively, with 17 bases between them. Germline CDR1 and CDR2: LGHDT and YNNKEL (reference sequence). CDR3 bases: TGTGCCAGCAGCCAAGATGTAGGGGGAGTGTCTCTTCAGTACTTC. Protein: CASSQDVGGVSLQYF.

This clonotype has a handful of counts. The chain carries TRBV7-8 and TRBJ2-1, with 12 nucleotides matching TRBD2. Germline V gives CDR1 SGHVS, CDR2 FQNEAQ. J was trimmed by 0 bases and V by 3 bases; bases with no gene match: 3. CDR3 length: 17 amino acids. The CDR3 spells CASSFWTSGTSYNEQFF. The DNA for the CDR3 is TGTGCCAGCAGCTTTTGGACTAGCGGGACCTCCTACAATGAGCAGTTCTTC. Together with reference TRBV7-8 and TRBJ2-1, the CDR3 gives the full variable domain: GAGVSQSPRYKVAKRGQDVALRCDPISGHVSLFWYQQALGQGPEFLTYFQNEAQLDKSGLPSDRFFAERPEGSVSTLKIQRTQQEDSAVYLCASSFWTSGTSYNEQFFGPGTRLTVL.

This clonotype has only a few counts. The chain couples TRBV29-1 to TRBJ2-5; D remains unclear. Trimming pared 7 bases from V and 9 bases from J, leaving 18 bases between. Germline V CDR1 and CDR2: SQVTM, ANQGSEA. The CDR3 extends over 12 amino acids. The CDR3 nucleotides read TGCAGCGCCCTAATCGATCCCCGTTCCCAGTACTTC. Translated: CSALIDPRSQYF. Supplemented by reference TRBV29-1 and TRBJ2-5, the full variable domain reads SAVISQKPSRDICQRGTSLTIQCQVDSQVTMMFWYRQQPGQSLTLIATANQGSEATYESGFVIDKFPISRPNLTFSTLTVSNMSPEDSSIYLCSALIDPRSQYFGPGTRLLVL.

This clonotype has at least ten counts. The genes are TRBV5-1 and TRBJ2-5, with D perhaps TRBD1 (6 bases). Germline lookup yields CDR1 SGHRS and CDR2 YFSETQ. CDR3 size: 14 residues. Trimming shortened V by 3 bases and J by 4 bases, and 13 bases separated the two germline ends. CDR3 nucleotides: TGCGCCAGCAGCTCGAAACAGGGTCCAGAGACCCAGTACTTC. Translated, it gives CASSSKQGPETQYF.

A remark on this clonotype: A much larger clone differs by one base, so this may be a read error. CDR3 DNA sequence: TGCCCCAGCAGCGTTGTCCCAGATACGCAGTATTTT. Encoded protein: CPSSVVPDTQYF. This sequence joins TRBV5-1 and TRBJ2-3, with D unclear. The germline V gene encodes CDR1 SGHRS and CDR2 YFSETQ. CDR3 size: 12 residues. The complete variable domain, with remaining parts taken from reference TRBV5-1 and TRBJ2-3, reads KAGVTQTPRYLIKTRGQQVTLSCSPISGHRSVSWYQQTPGQGLQFLFEYFSETQRNKGNFPGRFSGRQFSNSRSEMNVSTLELGDSALYLCPSSVVPDTQYFGPGTRLTVL.

The CDR3 nucleotides read TGCAGTGCAAACCGGGACAGGGGGTTCTACGAGCAGTACTTC. It yields the protein CSANRDRGFYEQYF. The chain combines TRBV20-1 with TRBJ2-7, with TRBD1 identical over 11 bases. The CDR3 is 14 residues long. Germline CDR1 and CDR2: DFQATT and SNEGSKA (reference sequence). Trimming at V came to 6 bases and at J to 3 bases, leaving 7 bases not matched to a gene.

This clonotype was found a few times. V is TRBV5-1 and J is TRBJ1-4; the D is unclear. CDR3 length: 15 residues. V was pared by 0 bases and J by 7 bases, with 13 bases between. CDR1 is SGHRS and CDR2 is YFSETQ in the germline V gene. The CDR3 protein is CASSLVNGPLEKLFF. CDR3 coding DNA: TGCGCCAGCAGCTTGGTAAACGGGCCGCTTGAAAAACTGTTTTTT.

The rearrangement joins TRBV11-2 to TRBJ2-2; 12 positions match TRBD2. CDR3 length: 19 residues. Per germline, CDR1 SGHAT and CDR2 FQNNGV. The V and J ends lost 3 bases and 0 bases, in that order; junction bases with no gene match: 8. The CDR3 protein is CASSFPTLAGGANTGELFF. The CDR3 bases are TGTGCCAGCAGCTTCCCCACTCTAGCGGGAGGGGCGAACACCGGGGAGCTGTTTTTT.

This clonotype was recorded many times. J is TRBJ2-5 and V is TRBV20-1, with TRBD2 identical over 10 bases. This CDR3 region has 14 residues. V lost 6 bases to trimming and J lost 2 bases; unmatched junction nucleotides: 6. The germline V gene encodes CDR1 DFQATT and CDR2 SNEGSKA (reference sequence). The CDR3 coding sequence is TGCAGTGCGACGACTAGCGGGCGGCAAGAGACCCAGTACTTC. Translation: CSATTSGRQETQYF.

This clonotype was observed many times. The CDR3 nucleotides read TGTGCCAGCAGTCCACAATCCTTTGGGGAGCAGTACTTC. Amino acid sequence: CASSPQSFGEQYF. The J gene is TRBJ2-7, the V gene TRBV12-3 or TRBV12-4; unclear D gene. The CDR3 runs to 13 residues. Between the trimmed V and J ends, which lost 5 bases and 7 bases, there was a span of 15 bases.

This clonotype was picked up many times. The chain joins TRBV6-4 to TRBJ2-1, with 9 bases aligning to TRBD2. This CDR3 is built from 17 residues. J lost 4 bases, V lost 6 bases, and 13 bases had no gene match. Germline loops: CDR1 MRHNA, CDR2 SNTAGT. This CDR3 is CASSALSLREGYNEQFF. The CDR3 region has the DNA TGTGCCAGCAGCGCTCTCAGTCTGCGGGAGGGGTACAATGAGCAGTTCTTC.

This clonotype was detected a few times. The CDR3 DNA sequence: TGTGCCAGCAGGATGGGACAGTATGAAAAACTGTTTTTT. Translated: CASRMGQYEKLFF. The chain employs TRBV12-3 or TRBV12-4 and TRBJ1-4, with 7 bases aligning to TRBD1. V trimming: 6 bases; J trimming: 6 bases; junction bases outside the gene matches: 4. The CDR3 runs 13 residues.

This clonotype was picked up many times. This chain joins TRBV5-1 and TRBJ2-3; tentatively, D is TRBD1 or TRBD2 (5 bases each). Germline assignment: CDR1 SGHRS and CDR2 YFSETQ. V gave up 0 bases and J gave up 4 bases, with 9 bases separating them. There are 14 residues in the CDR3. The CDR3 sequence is CASSLVRDPDTQYF. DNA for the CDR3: TGCGCCAGCAGCTTGGTCAGGGACCCAGATACGCAGTATTTT.

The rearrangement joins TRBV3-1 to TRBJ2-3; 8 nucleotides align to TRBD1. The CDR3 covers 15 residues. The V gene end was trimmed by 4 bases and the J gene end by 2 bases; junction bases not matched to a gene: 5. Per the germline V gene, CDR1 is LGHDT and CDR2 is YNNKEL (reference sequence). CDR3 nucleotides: TGTGCCAGCAGCCCCCGGACAGGGTACACAGATACGCAGTATTTT. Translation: CASSPRTGYTDTQYF.

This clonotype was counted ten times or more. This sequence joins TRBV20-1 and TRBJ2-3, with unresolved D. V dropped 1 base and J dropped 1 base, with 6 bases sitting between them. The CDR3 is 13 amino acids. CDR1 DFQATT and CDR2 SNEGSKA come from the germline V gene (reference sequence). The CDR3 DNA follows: TGCAGTGCTAGAGCCTGGGGCACAGATACGCAGTATTTT. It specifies CSARAWGTDTQYF.

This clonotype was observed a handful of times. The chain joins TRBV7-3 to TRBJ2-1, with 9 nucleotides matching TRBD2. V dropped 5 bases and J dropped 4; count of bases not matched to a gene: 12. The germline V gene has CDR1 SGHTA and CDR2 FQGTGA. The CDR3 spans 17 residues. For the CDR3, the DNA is TGTGCCAGCAGCCCCGGCGGGGGGACTAGCTCATACAATGAGCAGTTCTTC. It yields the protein CASSPGGGTSSYNEQFF. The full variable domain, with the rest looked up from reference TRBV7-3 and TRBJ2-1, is GAGVSQTPSNKVTEKGKYVELRCDPISGHTALYWYRQSLGQGPEFLIYFQGTGAADDSGLPNDRFFAVRPEGSVSTLKIQRTERGDSAVYLCASSPGGGTSSYNEQFFGPGTRLTVL.

CDR3 loop: CASSPFRVETQYF. CDR3 coding DNA: TGTGCCAGCTCACCTTTCAGGGTGGAGACCCAGTACTTC. The V call is TRBV18, the J call TRBJ2-5; tentative D call: TRBD1 (5 bases). The CDR3 covers 13 residues. The V and J ends lost 3 bases and 5 bases respectively, with 10 bases between them. CDR1 is KGHSH and CDR2 is LQKENI in the germline V gene.

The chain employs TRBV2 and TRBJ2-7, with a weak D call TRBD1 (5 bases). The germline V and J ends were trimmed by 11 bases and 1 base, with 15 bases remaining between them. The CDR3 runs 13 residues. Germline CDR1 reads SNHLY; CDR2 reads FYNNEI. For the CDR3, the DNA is TGTGCCTTTACACAGGAATCTTCCTACGAGCAGTACTTC. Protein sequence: CAFTQESSYEQYF.

This CDR3 is CASGRVGLYNEQFF. As DNA, the CDR3 is TGTGCCAGCGGGAGGGTCGGTCTCTACAATGAGCAGTTCTTC. This rearrangement joins TRBV5-5 to TRBJ2-1; 7 nucleotides line up with TRBD2. Germline CDR1 SGHKS, CDR2 YYEKEE (reference sequence). The CDR3 sequence is 14 residues long. V shed 7 bases, J shed 3 bases, and the junction held 7 bases outside the gene matches.

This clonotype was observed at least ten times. CDR3 amino acids: CASSVGTPGTYEQYF. The CDR3, as DNA: TGTGCCAGCAGTGTCGGGACTCCCGGAACCTACGAGCAGTACTTC. J is TRBJ2-7 and V is TRBV12-3 or TRBV12-4; a weak D match, TRBD2 (6 bases). This CDR3 region has 15 residues. Deletions cut 5 bases from V and 2 bases from J, with 16 bases between.

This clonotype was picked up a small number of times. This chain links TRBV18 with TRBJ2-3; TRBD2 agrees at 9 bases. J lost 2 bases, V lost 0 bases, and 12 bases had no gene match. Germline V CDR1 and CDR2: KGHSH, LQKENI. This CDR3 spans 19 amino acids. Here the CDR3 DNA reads TGTGCCAGCTCACCACCCGAGCGGGAGGCCCTTCCGAACACAGATACGCAGTATTTT. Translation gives CASSPPEREALPNTDTQYF. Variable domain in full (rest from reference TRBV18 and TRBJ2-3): NAGVMQNPRHLVRRRGQEARLRCSPMKGHSHVYWYRQLPEEGLKFMVYLQKENIIDESGMPKERFSAEFPKEGPSILRIQQVVRGDSAAYFCASSPPEREALPNTDTQYFGPGTRLTVL.

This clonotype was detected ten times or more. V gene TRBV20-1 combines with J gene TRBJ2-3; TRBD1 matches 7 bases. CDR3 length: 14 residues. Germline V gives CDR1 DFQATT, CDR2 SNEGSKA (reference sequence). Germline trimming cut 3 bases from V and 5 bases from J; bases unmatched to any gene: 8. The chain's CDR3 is CSARTQGKRDTQYF. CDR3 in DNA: TGCAGTGCTAGGACACAGGGGAAGAGAGATACGCAGTATTTT.

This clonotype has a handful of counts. CDR3 residues: CASSLYLQETQYF. In DNA, the CDR3 is TGTGCCAGCAGTTTATACTTACAAGAGACCCAGTACTTC. V and J are TRBV12-3 or TRBV12-4 and TRBJ2-5; the D is unclear. There are 13 residues in the CDR3. Between the trimmed V and J ends, which lost 2 bases and 2 bases, there was a span of 6 bases.

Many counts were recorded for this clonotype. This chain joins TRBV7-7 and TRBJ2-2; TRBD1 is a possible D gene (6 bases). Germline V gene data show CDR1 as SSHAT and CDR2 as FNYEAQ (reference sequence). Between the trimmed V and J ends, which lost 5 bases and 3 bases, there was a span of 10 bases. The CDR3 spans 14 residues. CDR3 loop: CASSATGDTGELFF. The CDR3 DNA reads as TGTGCCAGCAGCGCGACAGGCGACACCGGGGAGCTGTTTTTT. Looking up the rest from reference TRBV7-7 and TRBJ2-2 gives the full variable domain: GAGVSQSPRYKVTKRGQDVTLRCDPISSHATLYWYQQALGQGPEFLTYFNYEAQPDKSGLPSDRFSAERPEGSISTLTIQRTEQRDSAMYRCASSATGDTGELFFGEGSRLTVL.

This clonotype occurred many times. The CDR3 DNA is TGCAGTGCTAGATCCTCGGGACAGGGGTACGAGCAGTACTTC. This encodes CSARSSGQGYEQYF. The V gene is TRBV20-1, the J gene TRBJ2-7, with TRBD1 identical over 10 bases. The CDR3 has 14 residues. Per germline, CDR1 DFQATT and CDR2 SNEGSKA (reference sequence). The V and J ends lost 2 bases and 4 bases, in that order; junction bases with no gene match: 5.

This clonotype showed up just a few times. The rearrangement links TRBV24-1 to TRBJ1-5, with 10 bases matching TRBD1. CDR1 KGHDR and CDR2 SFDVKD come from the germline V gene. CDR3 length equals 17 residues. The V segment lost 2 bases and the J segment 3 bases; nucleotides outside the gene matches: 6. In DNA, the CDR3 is TGTGCCACCAGTGATTCCCGGACAGGGGGGGTCAATCAGCCCCAGCATTTT. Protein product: CATSDSRTGGVNQPQHF.

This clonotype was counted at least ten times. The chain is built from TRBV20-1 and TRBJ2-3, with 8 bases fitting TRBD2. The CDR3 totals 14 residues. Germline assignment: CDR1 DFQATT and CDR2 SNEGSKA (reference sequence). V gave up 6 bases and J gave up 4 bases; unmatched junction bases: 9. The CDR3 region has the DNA TGCAGTGCCCTGAGCGGGAGTATCGCAGATACGCAGTATTTT. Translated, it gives CSALSGSIADTQYF.

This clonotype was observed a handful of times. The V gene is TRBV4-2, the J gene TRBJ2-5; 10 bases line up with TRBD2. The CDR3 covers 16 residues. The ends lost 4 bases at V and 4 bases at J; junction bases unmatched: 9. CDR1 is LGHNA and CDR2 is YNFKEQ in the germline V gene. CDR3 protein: CASSRAIRTSGETQYF. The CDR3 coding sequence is TGTGCCAGCAGCCGGGCAATCAGGACTAGCGGAGAGACCCAGTACTTC.

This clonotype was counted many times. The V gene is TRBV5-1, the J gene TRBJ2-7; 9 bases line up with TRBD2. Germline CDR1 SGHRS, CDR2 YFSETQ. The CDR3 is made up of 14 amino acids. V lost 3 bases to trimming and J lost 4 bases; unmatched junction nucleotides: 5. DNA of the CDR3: TGCGCCAGCAGCTCCGGGACTAGCTTGTACGAGCAGTACTTC. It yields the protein CASSSGTSLYEQYF.

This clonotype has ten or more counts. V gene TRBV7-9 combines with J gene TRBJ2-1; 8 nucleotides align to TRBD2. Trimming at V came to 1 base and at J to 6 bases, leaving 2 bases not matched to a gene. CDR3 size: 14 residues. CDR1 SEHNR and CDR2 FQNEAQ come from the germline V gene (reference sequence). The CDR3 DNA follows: TGTGCCAGCAGCTTAGTACTAGCGGTCAATGAGCAGTTCTTC. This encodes CASSLVLAVNEQFF.